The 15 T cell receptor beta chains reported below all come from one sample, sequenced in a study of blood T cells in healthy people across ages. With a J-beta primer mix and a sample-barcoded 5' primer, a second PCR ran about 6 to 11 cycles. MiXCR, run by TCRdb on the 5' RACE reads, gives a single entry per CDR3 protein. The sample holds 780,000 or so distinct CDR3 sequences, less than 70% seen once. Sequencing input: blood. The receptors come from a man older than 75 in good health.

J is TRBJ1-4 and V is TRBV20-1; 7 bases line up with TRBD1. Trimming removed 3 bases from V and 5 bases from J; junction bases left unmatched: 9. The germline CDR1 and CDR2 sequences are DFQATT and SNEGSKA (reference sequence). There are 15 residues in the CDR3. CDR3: CSASERQGQNEKLFF. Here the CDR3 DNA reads TGCAGTGCTAGCGAGCGACAGGGACAGAATGAAAAACTGTTTTTT.

The CDR3: CATSSRDYYNEQFF. The CDR3 DNA follows: TGTGCCACCAGCAGTCGTGACTATTACAATGAGCAGTTCTTC. The chain has TRBV15 and TRBJ2-1; tentative D call: TRBD2 (5 bases). The CDR3 is made up of 14 amino acids. V was cut by 3 bases and J by 4 bases, with 10 bases left in between. In germline, CDR1 is LNHNV, CDR2 YYDKDF (reference sequence). The complete variable domain, with remaining parts taken from reference TRBV15 and TRBJ2-1, reads DAMVIQNPRYQVTQFGKPVTLSCSQTLNHNVMYWYQQKSSQAPKLLFHYYDKDFNNEADTPDNFQSRRPNTSFCFLDIRSPGLGDTAMYLCATSSRDYYNEQFFGPGTRLTVL.

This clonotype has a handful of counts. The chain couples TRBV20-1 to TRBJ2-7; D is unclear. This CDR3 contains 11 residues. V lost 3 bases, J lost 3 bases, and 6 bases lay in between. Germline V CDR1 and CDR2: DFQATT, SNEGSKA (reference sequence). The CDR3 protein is CSASAVYEQYF. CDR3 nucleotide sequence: TGCAGTGCTAGTGCAGTCTACGAGCAGTACTTC.

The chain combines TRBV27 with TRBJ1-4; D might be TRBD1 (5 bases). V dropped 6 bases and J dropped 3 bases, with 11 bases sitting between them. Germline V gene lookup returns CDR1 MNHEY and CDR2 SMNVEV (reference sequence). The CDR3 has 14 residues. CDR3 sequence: CASRAQGPNEKLFF. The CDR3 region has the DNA TGTGCCAGCAGGGCCCAGGGCCCTAATGAAAAACTGTTTTTT.

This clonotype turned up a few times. This CDR3 reads CASSPSSGVETQYF. In nucleotides, the CDR3 is TGTGCCAGCAGCCCCTCGTCGGGAGTGGAGACCCAGTACTTC. The V gene is TRBV11-2, the J gene TRBJ2-5; perhaps TRBD2 as D (6 bases). The CDR3 runs 14 residues. CDR1 is SGHAT and CDR2 is FQNNGV in the germline V gene. The V gene lost 5 bases and the J gene lost 5 bases, with 15 bases spanning the gap.

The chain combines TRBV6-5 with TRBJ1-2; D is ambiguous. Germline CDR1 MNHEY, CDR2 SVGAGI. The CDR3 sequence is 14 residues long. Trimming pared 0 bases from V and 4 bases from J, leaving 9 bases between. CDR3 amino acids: CASSYSRASYGYTF. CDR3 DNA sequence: TGTGCCAGCAGTTACTCGCGGGCGAGCTATGGCTACACCTTC.

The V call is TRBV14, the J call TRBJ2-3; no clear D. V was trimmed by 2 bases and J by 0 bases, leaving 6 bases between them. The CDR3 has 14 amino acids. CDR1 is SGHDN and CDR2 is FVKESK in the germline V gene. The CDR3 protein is CASSQIQSTDTQYF. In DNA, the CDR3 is TGTGCCAGCAGCCAAATCCAGAGCACAGATACGCAGTATTTT.

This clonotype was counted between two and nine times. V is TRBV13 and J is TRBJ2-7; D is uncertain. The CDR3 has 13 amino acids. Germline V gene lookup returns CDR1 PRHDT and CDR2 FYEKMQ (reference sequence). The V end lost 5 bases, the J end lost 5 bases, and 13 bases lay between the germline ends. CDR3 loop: CASSPPPYDEQYF. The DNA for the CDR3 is TGTGCCAGCAGCCCTCCCCCCTACGACGAGCAGTACTTC.

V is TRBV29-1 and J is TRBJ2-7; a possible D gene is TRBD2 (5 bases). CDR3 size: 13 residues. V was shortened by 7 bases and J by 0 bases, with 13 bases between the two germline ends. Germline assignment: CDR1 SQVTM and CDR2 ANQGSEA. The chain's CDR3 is CSASGLYSYEQYF. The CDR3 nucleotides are TGCAGCGCCAGCGGACTGTACTCCTACGAGCAGTACTTC.

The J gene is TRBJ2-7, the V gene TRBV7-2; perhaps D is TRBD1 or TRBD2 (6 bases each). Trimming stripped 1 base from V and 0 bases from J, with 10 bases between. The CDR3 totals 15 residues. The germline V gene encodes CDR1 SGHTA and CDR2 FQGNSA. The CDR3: CASSLGGAGSYEQYF. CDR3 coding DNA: TGTGCCAGCAGCTTAGGGGGGGCAGGCTCCTACGAGCAGTACTTC.

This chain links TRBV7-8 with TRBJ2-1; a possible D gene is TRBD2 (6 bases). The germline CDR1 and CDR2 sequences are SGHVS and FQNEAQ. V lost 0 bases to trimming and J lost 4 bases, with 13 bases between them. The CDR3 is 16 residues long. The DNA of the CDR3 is TGTGCCAGCAGCTTAGCGCAGGGACTTCTTTACAATGAGCAGTTCTTC. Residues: CASSLAQGLLYNEQFF.

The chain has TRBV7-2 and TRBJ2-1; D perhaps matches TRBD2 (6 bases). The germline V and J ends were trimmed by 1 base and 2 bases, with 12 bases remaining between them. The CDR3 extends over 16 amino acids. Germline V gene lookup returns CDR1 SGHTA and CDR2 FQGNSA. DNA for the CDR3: TGTGCCAGCAGCTTAGTTGGGACTGGTACCTACAATGAGCAGTTCTTC. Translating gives CASSLVGTGTYNEQFF.

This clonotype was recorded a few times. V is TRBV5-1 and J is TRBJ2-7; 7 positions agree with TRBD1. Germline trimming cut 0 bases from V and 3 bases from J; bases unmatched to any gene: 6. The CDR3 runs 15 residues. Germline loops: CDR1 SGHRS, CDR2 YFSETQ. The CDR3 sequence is CASSLVGRGFYEQYF. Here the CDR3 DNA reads TGCGCCAGCAGCTTGGTCGGCAGGGGGTTCTACGAGCAGTACTTC.

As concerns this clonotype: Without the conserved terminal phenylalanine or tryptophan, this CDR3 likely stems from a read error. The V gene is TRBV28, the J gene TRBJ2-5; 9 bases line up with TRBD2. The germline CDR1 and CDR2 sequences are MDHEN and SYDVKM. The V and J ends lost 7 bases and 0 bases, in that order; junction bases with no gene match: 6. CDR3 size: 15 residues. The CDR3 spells CASTPGTSYQETQYY. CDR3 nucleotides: TGTGCCAGCACTCCCGGGACTAGCTACCAAGAGACCCAGTACTAC.

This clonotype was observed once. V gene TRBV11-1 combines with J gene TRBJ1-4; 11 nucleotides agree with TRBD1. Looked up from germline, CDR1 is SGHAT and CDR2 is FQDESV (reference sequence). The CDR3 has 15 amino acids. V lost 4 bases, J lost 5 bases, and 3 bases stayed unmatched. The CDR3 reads CASSSRDRGNEKLFF. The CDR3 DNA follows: TGTGCCAGCAGCTCCCGGGACAGGGGGAATGAAAAACTGTTTTTT.